This T cell receptor (beta chain) was profiled in a study of T cells after yellow fever vaccination. Overall study context: The authors prepared low-cell-number fractions using SMART-Seq v4 Ultra Low Input.

Study-wide results and caveats: Subsequent booster samples again held most clones from primary vaccination (nearly 98% CD4, just under 90% CD8). Clonotype sharing between CD4 and CD8 compartments was small.

In germline, CDR1 is MGHRA, CDR2 YSYEKL. V was clipped by 0 bases and J by 4 bases, with 19 bases between them. CDR3 length: 18 amino acids. TCRdb re-called the 5' RACE reads with MiXCR, one entry per CDR3 protein. In the table there are about 230,000 distinct CDR3 sequences, approximately 6.3% of which are singletons. Comments on this clonotype: Its target is unknown.

The rearrangement links TRBV4-1 to TRBJ2-1; the D gene is possibly TRBD2 (5 bases). The sequenced sample was CD4+ T cells sorted from PBMCs, obtained on the day of the yellow fever booster vaccination. This clonotype was obtained from a man in his thirties or forties who received the YFV17D yellow fever vaccine. The CDR3 sequence: CASSQDRASPPPYNEQFF. The DNA for the CDR3 is TGCGCCAGCAGCCAAGATAGGGCTAGCCCACCCCCTTACAATGAGCAGTTCTTC.